This TCR beta chain was profiled in a study of OX40 agonist ivuxolimab in advanced cancers. Study details: Hepatocellular carcinoma, melanoma, renal cell or head and neck cancer was diagnosed in the dose-escalation patients. Cohort: about 82% men, mean age roughly 60, aged about 20 to 90.

This clone has just a few counts. The cohort excluded patients with autoimmune disease history or systemic immunosuppression. The table came from immunoSEQ multiplex PCR; TCRdb's copy has only in-frame clones and leaves some out. The profile shows 55,000 to 90,000 clones, roughly 80% of them singletons. The V and J ends lost 7 bases and 6 bases, in that order; junction bases with no gene match: 9. This CDR3 contains 15 residues. Germline lookup yields CDR1 MNHNS and CDR2 SASEGT. This TCR derives from an adult with an advanced solid tumor such as melanoma, head and neck, liver or kidney cancer. The sample was CD4+ or CD8+ T cells sorted from blood, taken in a trial of the OX40 agonist ivuxolimab. This chain uses TRBV6-1 with TRBJ1-5; TRBD1 matches at 10 bases. The CDR3 DNA is TGTGCCAGCAATAAGGGACAGGGGAAGGGTCAGCCCCAGCATTTT. It specifies CASNKGQGKGQPQHF.